These 22 T cell receptor beta chains originate from one sample sequenced in a study of response to subunit inactivated influenza vaccine. MiXCR, run by TCRdb on the RT-PCR reads, gives a single entry per CDR3 protein. The repertoire includes approximately 700,000 distinct CDR3 sequences, approximately 14% of them detected once, and more than 9% sits in the top ten. This sample comprised PBMCs from blood, obtained 11 to 12 days after vaccination. The receptor source for this set is a man aged 50 to 60 who received an inactivated influenza vaccine.

The chain combines TRBV3-1 with TRBJ2-1; D perhaps matches TRBD2 (6 bases). Germline V gives CDR1 LGHDT, CDR2 YNNKEL (reference sequence). The CDR3 has 13 amino acids. The V end was cut by 1 base, the J end by 8 bases, with 9 bases between. The CDR3: CASSQVWGDEQFF. CDR3 DNA sequence: TGTGCCAGCAGCCAAGTCTGGGGGGATGAGCAGTTCTTC.

The chain recombines TRBV7-2 with TRBJ2-7; perhaps TRBD1 as D (5 bases). Trimming removed 1 base from V and 3 bases from J, with 10 bases in between. The V gene's germline CDR1 is SGHTA and CDR2 FQGNSA. The CDR3 covers 14 residues. The CDR3 reads CASSLEGRDYEQYF. CDR3 nucleotides: TGTGCCAGCAGCTTAGAGGGCAGGGACTACGAGCAGTACTTC.

The gene calls are TRBV12-3 or TRBV12-4 and TRBJ2-1, with 8 positions matching TRBD2. The CDR3 contains 14 residues. Unmatched junction bases numbered 7, after V lost 3 bases and J lost 9 bases. The CDR3 region has the DNA TGTGCCAGCAGTTTCCGCGGGAGGCAAGGTGAGCAGTTCTTC. Translation: CASSFRGRQGEQFF.

This chain links TRBV5-1 with TRBJ1-2; 7 bases align to TRBD1. The germline gives CDR1 SGHRS, CDR2 YFSETQ. Germline trimming cut 7 bases from V and 2 bases from J; bases unmatched to any gene: 11. The CDR3 is 15 residues long. The CDR3 DNA is TGCGCCAGCGTCTTGGGACAGAAAATCAACTATGGCTACACCTTC. Translating it yields CASVLGQKINYGYTF.

V and J are TRBV7-2 and TRBJ2-7, with 8 bases identical to TRBD1. Germline CDR1 is SGHTA and CDR2 is FQGNSA. V shed 5 bases and J 2 bases; nucleotides not matched to a gene: 8. This CDR3 is built from 15 residues. CDR3 DNA: TGTGCCAGCAGCCAACCCACAGGGGGACCCTACGAGCAGTACTTC. Residues: CASSQPTGGPYEQYF.

The chain links TRBV7-3 to TRBJ2-3; D perhaps matches TRBD1 (6 bases). The CDR3 consists of 15 residues. Germline V gene sequence: CDR1 SGHTA, CDR2 FQGTGA. V was cut by 3 bases and J by 1 base, with 11 bases left in between. CDR3 DNA sequence: TGTGCCAGCAGCTTCCGAGCAGGGGGCACAGATACGCAGTATTTT. It is translated as CASSFRAGGTDTQYF.

The chain recombines TRBV4-1 with TRBJ2-1, with 7 positions matching TRBD2. With 0 bases clipped from V and 9 bases from J, the junction kept 8 bases outside the gene matches. This CDR3 comprises 15 residues. Germline CDR1 is MGHRA and CDR2 is YSYEKL. CDR3 DNA: TGCGCCAGCAGCCAAGAGGTATTCGGGGGGAGTGAGCAGTTCTTC. The encoded protein is CASSQEVFGGSEQFF.

This clonotype has just a few counts. V and J are TRBV7-9 and TRBJ2-7; D is possibly TRBD1 or TRBD2 (5 bases each). V shed 6 bases and J shed 3 bases, with 12 bases lying between them. The germline V gene encodes CDR1 SEHNR and CDR2 FQNEAQ (reference sequence). CDR3 length: 13 residues. CDR3 DNA: TGTGCCAGCAGTCGGGACGGTTACTACGAGCAGTACTTC. Its protein is CASSRDGYYEQYF.

This clonotype was observed a few times. The chain combines TRBV12-3 or TRBV12-4 with TRBJ2-1; 8 positions agree with TRBD1. The junction had 8 bases not matched to a gene; V was cut back by 5 bases and J by 8 bases. This CDR3 has 14 residues. The CDR3 loop is CASSKFLTGDEQFF. CDR3 in DNA: TGTGCCAGCAGTAAGTTCCTGACAGGGGATGAGCAGTTCTTC.

This clonotype has more than one count but fewer than ten. CDR3 sequence (DNA): TGTGCCAGCACTAACTTCCGGGACAGTATTGGCGAGCAGTACTTC. It codes for CASTNFRDSIGEQYF. This sequence joins TRBV2 and TRBJ2-7, with 7 bases lining up with TRBD1. The CDR3 runs to 15 residues. J gave up 6 bases and V 7 bases, and 15 bases lay outside the gene matches. The V gene's germline CDR1 is SNHLY and CDR2 FYNNEI.

This clonotype was counted between two and nine times. This chain uses TRBV6-5 with TRBJ2-5; D is undetermined. The V gene lost 0 bases and the J gene lost 3 bases, with 11 bases spanning the gap. Per the germline V gene, CDR1 is MNHEY and CDR2 is SVGAGI. The CDR3 totals 15 residues. Here the CDR3 reads CASSYSMELKETQYF. The CDR3 DNA follows: TGTGCCAGCAGTTACTCGATGGAACTGAAAGAGACCCAGTACTTC.

The chain couples TRBV5-1 to TRBJ2-3, with 14 bases matching TRBD2. This CDR3 is 18 amino acids long. The V gene end was trimmed by 3 bases and the J gene end by 6 bases; junction bases not matched to a gene: 12. Germline CDR1 SGHRS, CDR2 YFSETQ. CDR3 DNA: TGCGCCAGCAGCTCTCTCGGGACTAGCGGGGGTCAAGGGGATACGCAGTATTTT. Its protein is CASSSLGTSGGQGDTQYF.

This clonotype showed up just a few times. This chain uses TRBV7-9 with TRBJ2-3; D gene ambiguous. This CDR3 region has 17 residues. Germline CDR1 and CDR2: SEHNR and FQNEAQ (reference sequence). V shed 1 base and J shed 0 bases, with 14 bases lying between them. The CDR3 coding sequence is TGTGCCAGCAGCTTAGGAATCGCGGCCCCTAGCACAGATACGCAGTATTTT. Protein product: CASSLGIAAPSTDTQYF.

The V and J genes are TRBV10-3 and TRBJ2-1; D ambiguous. The V gene's germline CDR1 is ENHRY and CDR2 SYGVKD. This CDR3 spans 11 amino acids. V was clipped by 6 bases and J by 8 bases, with 8 bases between them. The CDR3 DNA reads as TGTGCCATCAGCCTAGACCATGAGCAGTTCTTC. It specifies CAISLDHEQFF.

The rearrangement joins TRBV9 to TRBJ2-2; D unclear. Germline CDR1 SGDLS, CDR2 YYNGEE. V was trimmed by 3 bases and J by 4 bases, leaving 7 bases between them. There are 13 residues in the CDR3. The CDR3 nucleotides read TGTGCCAGCAGCGCGAGCCCCACCGGGGAGCTGTTTTTT. Protein product: CASSASPTGELFF.

This clonotype was seen more than once but under ten times. The rearrangement joins TRBV5-1 to TRBJ1-1; D perhaps matches TRBD1 (6 bases). Looked up from germline, CDR1 is SGHRS and CDR2 is YFSETQ. Trimming stripped 4 bases from V and 1 base from J, with 14 bases between. The CDR3 spans 15 residues. This CDR3 reads CASSLTGGQNTEAFF. DNA of the CDR3: TGCGCCAGCAGCCTAACCGGGGGGCAGAACACTGAAGCTTTCTTT.

The genes are TRBV21-1 and TRBJ2-7; the table's D call, TRBD1, has no DNA check behind it. TRBV21-1 is given as a pseudogene. The CDR3 loop spans 15 amino acids. CDR3 in DNA: TGTGCCAGCAGCAGCCCCCGGCACAGAGCCTACGAGCAGTACTTC. This translates into CASSSPRHRAYEQYF.

This clonotype has only a few counts. The chain is built from TRBV7-8 and TRBJ2-1, with TRBD2 matching over 9 bases. There are 16 residues in the CDR3. Trimming at V came to 4 bases and at J to 4 bases, leaving 8 bases not matched to a gene. The germline CDR1 and CDR2 sequences are SGHVS and FQNEAQ. Here the CDR3 reads CASSSSGTSRYNEQFF. For the CDR3, the DNA is TGTGCCAGCAGCTCAAGCGGGACTAGCCGTTACAATGAGCAGTTCTTC.

This clonotype was detected only a few times. V usage is TRBV5-6 and J usage is TRBJ2-2; D might be TRBD1 (5 bases). Germline CDR1 reads SGHDT; CDR2 reads YYEEEE. This CDR3 is 12 amino acids long. Trimming removed 4 bases at V and 7 bases at J, with 8 bases between. The CDR3 DNA is TGTGCCAGCAGCGAGACAGTCGGGGAGCTGTTTTTT. As protein: CASSETVGELFF. The variable domain in full, with the rest retrieved from reference TRBV5-6 and TRBJ2-2, is DAGVTQSPTHLIKTRGQQVTLRCSPKSGHDTVSWYQQALGQGPQFIFQYYEEEERQRGNFPDRFSGHQFPNYSSELNVNALLLGDSALYLCASSETVGELFFGEGSRLTVL.

There are a few counts of this clonotype. The chain combines TRBV27 with TRBJ2-7; 8 bases line up with TRBD1. Looked up from germline, CDR1 is MNHEY and CDR2 is SMNVEV (reference sequence). The CDR3 has 14 residues. The ends lost 6 bases at V and 0 bases at J; junction bases unmatched: 4. DNA of the CDR3: TGTGCCAGCAGCCGGGGACAGGTCTCCTACGAGCAGTACTTC. It specifies CASSRGQVSYEQYF.

V is TRBV12-3 or TRBV12-4 and J is TRBJ2-7; D is perhaps TRBD1 (6 bases). This CDR3 region has 16 residues. Between the trimmed V and J ends, which lost 2 bases and 6 bases, there was a span of 20 bases. The CDR3 region is CASSLQGSATGVEQYF. The DNA for the CDR3 is TGTGCCAGCAGTTTACAGGGGTCGGCTACTGGAGTCGAGCAGTACTTC.

This clonotype was seen only a few times. The V and J genes are TRBV30 and TRBJ1-5; D is unclear. V was cut by 0 bases and J by 5 bases, with 11 bases left in between. In germline, CDR1 is GTSNPN, CDR2 SVGIG (reference sequence). The CDR3 runs 14 residues. The CDR3 sequence: CAWSVMSRDQPQHF. CDR3 coding DNA: TGTGCCTGGAGTGTAATGTCCCGTGATCAGCCCCAGCATTTT.